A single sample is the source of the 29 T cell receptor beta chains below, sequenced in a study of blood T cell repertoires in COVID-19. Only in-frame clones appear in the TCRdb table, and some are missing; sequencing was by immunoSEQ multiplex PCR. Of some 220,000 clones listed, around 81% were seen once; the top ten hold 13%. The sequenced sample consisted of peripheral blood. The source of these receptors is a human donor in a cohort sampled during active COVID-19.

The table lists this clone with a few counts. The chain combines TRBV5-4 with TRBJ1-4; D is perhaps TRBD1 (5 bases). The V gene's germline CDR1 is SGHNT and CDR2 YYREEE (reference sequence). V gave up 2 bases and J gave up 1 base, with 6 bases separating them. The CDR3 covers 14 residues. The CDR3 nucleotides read TGTGCCAGCAGCTTAGACAGAACTAATGAAAAACTGTTTTTT. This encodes CASSLDRTNEKLFF.

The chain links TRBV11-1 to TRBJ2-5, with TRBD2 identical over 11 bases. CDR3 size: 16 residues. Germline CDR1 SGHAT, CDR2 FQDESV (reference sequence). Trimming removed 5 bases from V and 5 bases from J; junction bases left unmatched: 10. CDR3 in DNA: TGTGCCAGCAGCAGGTCGCTAGCGGGGGGACGGGAGACCCAGTACTTC. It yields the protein CASSRSLAGGRETQYF.

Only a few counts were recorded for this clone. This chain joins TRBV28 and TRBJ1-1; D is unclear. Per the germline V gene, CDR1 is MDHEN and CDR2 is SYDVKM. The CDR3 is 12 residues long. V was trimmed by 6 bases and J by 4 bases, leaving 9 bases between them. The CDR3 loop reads CASSPAGTEAFF. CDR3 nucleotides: TGTGCCAGCAGCCCCGCGGGCACTGAAGCTTTCTTT.

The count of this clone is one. The CDR3 DNA sequence: TGTGCCAGCAGCTTGTGGGCTAGCGGAAAGGGCTACACCTTC. Protein sequence: CASSLWASGKGYTF. This rearrangement joins TRBV5-4 to TRBJ1-2; D remains unclear. This CDR3 has 14 residues. Germline V gene data show CDR1 as SGHNT and CDR2 as YYREEE (reference sequence). The V gene lost 1 base and the J gene lost 8 bases, with 15 bases spanning the gap.

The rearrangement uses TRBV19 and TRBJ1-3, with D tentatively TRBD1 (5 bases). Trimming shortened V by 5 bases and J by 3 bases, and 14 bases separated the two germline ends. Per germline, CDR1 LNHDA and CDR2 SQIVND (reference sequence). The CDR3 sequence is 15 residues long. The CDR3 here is CASSASPGLGNTIYF. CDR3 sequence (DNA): TGTGCCAGTAGTGCCTCGCCGGGACTTGGAAACACCATATATTTT.

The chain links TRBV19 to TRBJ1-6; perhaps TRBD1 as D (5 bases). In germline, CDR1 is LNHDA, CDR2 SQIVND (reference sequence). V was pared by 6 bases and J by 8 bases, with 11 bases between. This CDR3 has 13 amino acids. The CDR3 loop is CASRGPGDSPLHF. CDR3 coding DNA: TGTGCCAGTAGGGGGCCCGGAGATTCACCCCTCCACTTT.

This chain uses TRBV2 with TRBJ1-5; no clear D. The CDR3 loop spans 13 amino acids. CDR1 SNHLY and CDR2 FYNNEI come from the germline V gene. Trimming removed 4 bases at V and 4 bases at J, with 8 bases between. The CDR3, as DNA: TGTGCCAGCAGTGTACAGATAAATCAGCCCCAGCATTTT. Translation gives CASSVQINQPQHF. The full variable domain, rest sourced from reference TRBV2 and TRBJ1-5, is EPEVTQTPSHQVTQMGQEVILRCVPISNHLYFYWYRQILGQKVEFLVSFYNNEISEKSEIFDDQFSVERPDGSNFTLKIRSTKLEDSAMYFCASSVQINQPQHFGDGTRLSIL.

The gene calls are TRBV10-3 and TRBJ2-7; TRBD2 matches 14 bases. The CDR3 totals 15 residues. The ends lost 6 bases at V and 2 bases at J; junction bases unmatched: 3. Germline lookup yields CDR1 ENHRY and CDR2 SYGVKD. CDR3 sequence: CAIRETSGRAYEQYF. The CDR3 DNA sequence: TGTGCCATCAGAGAGACTAGCGGGAGGGCCTACGAGCAGTACTTC.

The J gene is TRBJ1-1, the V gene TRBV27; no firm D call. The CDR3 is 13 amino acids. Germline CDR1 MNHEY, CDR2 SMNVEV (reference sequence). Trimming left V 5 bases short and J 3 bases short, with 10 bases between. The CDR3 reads CASSLQVDTEAFF. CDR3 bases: TGTGCCAGCAGTCTTCAGGTGGACACTGAAGCTTTCTTT.

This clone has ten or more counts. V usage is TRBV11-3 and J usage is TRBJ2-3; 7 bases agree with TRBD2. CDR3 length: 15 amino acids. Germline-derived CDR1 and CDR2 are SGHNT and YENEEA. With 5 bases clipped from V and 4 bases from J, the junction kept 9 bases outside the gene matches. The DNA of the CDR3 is TGTGCCAGCAGCCCCCGGGGAGGGGTTGCAGATACGCAGTATTTT. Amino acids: CASSPRGGVADTQYF.

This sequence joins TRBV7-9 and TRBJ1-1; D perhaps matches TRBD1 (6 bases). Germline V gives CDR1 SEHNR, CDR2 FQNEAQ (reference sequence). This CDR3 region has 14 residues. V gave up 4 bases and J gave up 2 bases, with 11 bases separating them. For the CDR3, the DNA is TGTGCCAGCAGCTCAACAGGGCTAAACACTGAAGCTTTCTTT. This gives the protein CASSSTGLNTEAFF. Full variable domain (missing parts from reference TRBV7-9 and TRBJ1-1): DTGVSQNPRHKITKRGQNVTFRCDPISEHNRLYWYRQTLGQGPEFLTYFQNEAQLEKSRLLSDRFSAERPKGSFSTLEIQRTEQGDSAMYLCASSSTGLNTEAFFGQGTRLTVV.

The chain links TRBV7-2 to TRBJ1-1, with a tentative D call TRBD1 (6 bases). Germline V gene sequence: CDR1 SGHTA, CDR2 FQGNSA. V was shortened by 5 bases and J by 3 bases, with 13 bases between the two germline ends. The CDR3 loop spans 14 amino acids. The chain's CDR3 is CASSVQGPDTEAFF. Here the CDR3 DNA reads TGTGCCAGCAGCGTACAGGGCCCGGACACTGAAGCTTTCTTT.

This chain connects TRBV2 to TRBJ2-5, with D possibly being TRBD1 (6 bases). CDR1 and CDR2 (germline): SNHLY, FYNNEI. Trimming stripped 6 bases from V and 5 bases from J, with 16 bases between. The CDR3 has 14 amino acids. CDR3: CASRSLQGSETQYF. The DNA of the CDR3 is TGTGCCAGCAGAAGCTTACAGGGAAGCGAGACCCAGTACTTC.

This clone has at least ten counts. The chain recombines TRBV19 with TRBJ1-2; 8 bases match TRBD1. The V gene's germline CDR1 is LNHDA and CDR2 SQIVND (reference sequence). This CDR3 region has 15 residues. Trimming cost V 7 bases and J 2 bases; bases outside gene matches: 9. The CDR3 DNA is TGTGCCAGTAACCCGACAGGGGTAGGCAACTATGGCTACACCTTC. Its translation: CASNPTGVGNYGYTF.

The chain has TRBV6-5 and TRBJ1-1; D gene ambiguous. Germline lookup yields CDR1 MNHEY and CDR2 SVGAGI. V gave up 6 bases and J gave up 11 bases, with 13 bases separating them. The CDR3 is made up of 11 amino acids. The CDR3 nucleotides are TGTGCCAGCAGGACGCCCTCGAGGGCTTTCTTT. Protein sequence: CASRTPSRAFF.

The CDR3 loop is CASRPRLAGEYGEQFF. In nucleotides, the CDR3 is TGTGCCAGTAGGCCTAGACTAGCGGGGGAGTACGGTGAGCAGTTCTTC. The rearrangement joins TRBV19 to TRBJ2-1; 12 nucleotides line up with TRBD2. The CDR3 runs 16 residues. CDR1 LNHDA and CDR2 SQIVND come from the germline V gene (reference sequence). J gave up 9 bases and V 6 bases, and 12 bases lay outside the gene matches.

The CDR3 loop reads CATSRDLPLAGGTDTQYF. In DNA form, the CDR3 reads TGTGCCACCAGCAGAGATCTCCCACTAGCGGGAGGTACAGATACGCAGTATTTT. V usage is TRBV15 and J usage is TRBJ2-3, with 12 bases fitting TRBD2. With V trimmed by 0 bases and J by 3 bases, 7 bases remained unmatched. CDR1 is LNHNV and CDR2 is YYDKDF in the germline V gene (reference sequence). This CDR3 is 18 amino acids long.

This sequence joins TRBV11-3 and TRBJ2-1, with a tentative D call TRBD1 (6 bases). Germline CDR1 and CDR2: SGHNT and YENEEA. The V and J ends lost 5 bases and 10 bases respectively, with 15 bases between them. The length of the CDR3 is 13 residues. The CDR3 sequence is CASSHGQKSEQFF. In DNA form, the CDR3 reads TGTGCCAGCAGCCACGGACAGAAAAGCGAGCAGTTCTTC.

The CDR3 sequence: CASSLRLAGLEETQYF. The CDR3 DNA sequence: TGTGCCAGCAGCTTAAGACTAGCGGGGCTGGAAGAGACCCAGTACTTC. The chain uses TRBV5-6 and TRBJ2-5; 11 positions agree with TRBD2. Germline CDR1 reads SGHDT; CDR2 reads YYEEEE. The CDR3 has 16 amino acids. V shed 2 bases and J 3 bases; nucleotides not matched to a gene: 6.

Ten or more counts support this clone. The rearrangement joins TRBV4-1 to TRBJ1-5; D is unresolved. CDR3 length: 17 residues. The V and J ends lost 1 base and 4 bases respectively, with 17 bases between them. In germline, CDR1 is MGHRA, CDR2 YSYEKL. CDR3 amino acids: CASSQVDLVSWNQPQHF. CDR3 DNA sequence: TGCGCCAGCAGCCAAGTAGATCTGGTGTCTTGGAATCAGCCCCAGCATTTT.

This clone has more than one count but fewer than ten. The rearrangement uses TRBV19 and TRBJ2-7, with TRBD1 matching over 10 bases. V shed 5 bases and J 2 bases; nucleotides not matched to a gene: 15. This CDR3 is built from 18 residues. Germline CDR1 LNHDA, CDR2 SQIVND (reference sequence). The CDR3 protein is CASSRDRGSTSEAYEQYF. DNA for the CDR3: TGTGCCAGTAGTCGGGACAGGGGTTCGACTAGCGAAGCCTACGAGCAGTACTTC. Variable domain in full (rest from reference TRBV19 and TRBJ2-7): DGGITQSPKYLFRKEGQNVTLSCEQNLNHDAMYWYRQDPGQGLRLIYYSQIVNDFQKGDIAEGYSVSREKKESFPLTVTSAQKNPTAFYLCASSRDRGSTSEAYEQYFGPGTRLTVT.

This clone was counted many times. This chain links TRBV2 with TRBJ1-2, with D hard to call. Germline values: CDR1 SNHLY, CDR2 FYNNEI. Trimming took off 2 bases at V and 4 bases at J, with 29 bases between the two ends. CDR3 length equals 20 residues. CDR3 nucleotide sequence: TGTGCCAGCAGTGAAATTCCCCTCCGCTCCTACAGTCCAGTACTCTATGGCTACACCTTC. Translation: CASSEIPLRSYSPVLYGYTF.

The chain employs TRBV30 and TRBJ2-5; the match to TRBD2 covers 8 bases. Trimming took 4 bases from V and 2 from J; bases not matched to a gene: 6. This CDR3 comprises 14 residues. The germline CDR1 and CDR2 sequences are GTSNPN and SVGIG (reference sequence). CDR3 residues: CAWNSGGLQETQYF. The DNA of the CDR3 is TGTGCCTGGAACAGCGGGGGCCTACAAGAGACCCAGTACTTC. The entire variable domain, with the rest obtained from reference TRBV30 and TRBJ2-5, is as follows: SQTIHQWPATLVQPVGSPLSLECTVEGTSNPNLYWYRQAAGRGLQLLFYSVGIGQISSEVPQNLSASRPQDRQFILSSKKLLLSDSGFYLCAWNSGGLQETQYFGPGTRLLVL.

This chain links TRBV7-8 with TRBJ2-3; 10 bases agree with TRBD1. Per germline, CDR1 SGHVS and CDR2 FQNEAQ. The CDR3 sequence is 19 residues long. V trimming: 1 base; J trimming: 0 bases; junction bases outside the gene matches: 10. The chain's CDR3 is CASSLEGTGVGRSTDTQYF. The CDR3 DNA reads TGTGCCAGCAGCTTAGAGGGGACAGGGGTTGGGCGTAGCACAGATACGCAGTATTTT. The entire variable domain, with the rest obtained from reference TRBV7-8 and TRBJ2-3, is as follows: GAGVSQSPRYKVAKRGQDVALRCDPISGHVSLFWYQQALGQGPEFLTYFQNEAQLDKSGLPSDRFFAERPEGSVSTLKIQRTQQEDSAVYLCASSLEGTGVGRSTDTQYFGPGTRLTVL.

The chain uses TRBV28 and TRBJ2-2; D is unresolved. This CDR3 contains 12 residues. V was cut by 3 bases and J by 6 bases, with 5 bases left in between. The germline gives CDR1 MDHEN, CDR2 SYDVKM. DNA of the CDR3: TGTGCCAGCAGTTTGTATTCCGGGGAGCTGTTTTTT. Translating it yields CASSLYSGELFF.

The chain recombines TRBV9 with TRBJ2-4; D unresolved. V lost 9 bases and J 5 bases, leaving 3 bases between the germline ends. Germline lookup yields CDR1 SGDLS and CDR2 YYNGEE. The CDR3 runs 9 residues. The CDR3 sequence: CATENIQYF. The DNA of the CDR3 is TGTGCCACCGAAAACATTCAGTACTTC.

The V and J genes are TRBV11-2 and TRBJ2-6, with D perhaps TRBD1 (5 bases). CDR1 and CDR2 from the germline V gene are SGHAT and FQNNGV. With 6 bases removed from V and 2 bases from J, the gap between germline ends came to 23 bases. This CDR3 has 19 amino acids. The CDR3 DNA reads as TGTGCCAGCAGACCCGTGACAGAAAGGTTTGATCCTGGGGCCAACGTCCTGACTTTC. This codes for CASRPVTERFDPGANVLTF.

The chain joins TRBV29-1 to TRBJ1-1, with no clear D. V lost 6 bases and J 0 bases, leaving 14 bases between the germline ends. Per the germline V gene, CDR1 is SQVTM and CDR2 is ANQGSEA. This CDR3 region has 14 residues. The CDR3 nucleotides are TGCAGCGTCGTTCGTGAGGCAATGAACACTGAAGCTTTCTTT. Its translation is CSVVREAMNTEAFF.

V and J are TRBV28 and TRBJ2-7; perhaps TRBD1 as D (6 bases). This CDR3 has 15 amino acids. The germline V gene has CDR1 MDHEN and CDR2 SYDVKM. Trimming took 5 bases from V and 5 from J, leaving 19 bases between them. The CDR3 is CASSIGDRYHDEQYF. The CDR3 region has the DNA TGTGCCAGCAGTATCGGCGACAGGTATCACGACGAGCAGTACTTC.